A selection of T cell receptor beta chains follows, all from one sample in a study of T cells in localized non-small cell lung cancer. The assay was immunoSEQ multiplex PCR, and TCRdb's table has in-frame clones only and misses some. Of more than 25,000 clones detected, about 90% appear once; the ten largest clones hold 5.5% to 7%. The sequencing here drew on PBMCs, taken before any cancer treatment. Source of these receptors: a man aged 40 to 69 with stage II lung adenocarcinoma. Each CDR3 is given with its conserved first and last residue. The D gene is left open where the match is weak. Only some rows state a clone size, as once, few, many or a class for expanded clones.

d_call: -; cdr3_length: 16; j_call: TRBJ1-2; clone_size: -; v_call: TRBV30; cdr3_nt: TGTGCCTGGAGGTTTCCGAACCTTCAGGGAAACTATGGCTACACCTTC; cdr3_aa: CAWRFPNLQGNYGYTF
d_call: -; cdr3_length: 14; j_call: TRBJ2-1; clone_size: -; v_call: TRBV6-5; cdr3_nt: TGTGCCAGCAGCCCCGTACATTCAGGTTCTGAGCAGTTCTTC; cdr3_aa: CASSPVHSGSEQFF
d_call: -; cdr3_length: 13; j_call: TRBJ1-1; clone_size: few; v_call: TRBV5-6; cdr3_nt: TGTGCCAGCACCGATACCCTGAGCACTGAAGCTTTCTTT; cdr3_aa: CASTDTLSTEAFF
d_call: TRBD2; cdr3_length: 15; j_call: TRBJ2-3; clone_size: -; v_call: TRBV7-3; cdr3_nt: TGTGCCAGCAGCTTAGGCGGGAGGTTGTCAGATACGCAGTATTTT; cdr3_aa: CASSLGGRLSDTQYF
d_call: TRBD2; cdr3_length: 16; j_call: TRBJ2-7; clone_size: -; v_call: TRBV7-8; cdr3_nt: TGTGCCAGCAGCTTAGAAGCGGGAGGGGTTTACTACGAGCAGTACTTC; cdr3_aa: CASSLEAGGVYYEQYF
d_call: -; cdr3_length: 13; j_call: TRBJ1-2; clone_size: once; v_call: TRBV11-2; cdr3_nt: TGTGCCAGCTCTGTTAGGTTAGACTATGGCTACACCTTC; cdr3_aa: CASSVRLDYGYTF
d_call: TRBD2; cdr3_length: 15; j_call: TRBJ2-5; clone_size: -; v_call: TRBV2; cdr3_nt: TGTGCCAGCATCATCTCGCTAGCGGGAACGGAGACCCAGTACTTC; cdr3_aa: CASIISLAGTETQYF
d_call: -; cdr3_length: 13; j_call: TRBJ2-7; clone_size: -; v_call: TRBV9; cdr3_nt: TGTGCCAGCAGCGTAGGGCTAGCCTACGAGCAGTACTTC; cdr3_aa: CASSVGLAYEQYF
d_call: -; cdr3_length: 13; j_call: TRBJ2-5; clone_size: -; v_call: TRBV9; cdr3_nt: TGTGCCAGCAGCGTAGCCCCAGAAGAGACCCAGTACTTC; cdr3_aa: CASSVAPEETQYF
d_call: -; cdr3_length: 13; j_call: TRBJ2-7; clone_size: -; v_call: TRBV5-1; cdr3_nt: TGCGCCAGCAGCCAGGAGATGGCCTACGAGCAGTACTTC; cdr3_aa: CASSQEMAYEQYF
d_call: TRBD2; cdr3_length: 16; j_call: TRBJ2-3; clone_size: -; v_call: TRBV4-3; cdr3_nt: TGCGCCAGCAGCCGGGGACTAGCGGGAGGCGGAGATACGCAGTATTTT; cdr3_aa: CASSRGLAGGGDTQYF
d_call: TRBD1; cdr3_length: 16; j_call: TRBJ1-3; clone_size: -; v_call: TRBV2; cdr3_nt: TGTGCCAGCAGTGAATTGCAGGGGGCTACTGGAAACACCATATATTTT; cdr3_aa: CASSELQGATGNTIYF
d_call: TRBD1; cdr3_length: 14; j_call: TRBJ1-3; clone_size: -; v_call: TRBV5-4; cdr3_nt: TGTGCCAGCCGAAATCAGGGGGCGTTGAACACCATATATTTT; cdr3_aa: CASRNQGALNTIYF
d_call: TRBD1; cdr3_length: 16; j_call: TRBJ1-1; clone_size: -; v_call: TRBV5-5; cdr3_nt: TGTGCCAGCAGCCCCGGGGACAGCGAAGTTGAGGATGAAGCTTTCTTT; cdr3_aa: CASSPGDSEVEDEAFF
d_call: -; cdr3_length: 14; j_call: TRBJ1-1; clone_size: -; v_call: TRBV5-1; cdr3_nt: TGCGCCAGCAGCGCCGGGGAAAGGGGCACTGAAGCTTTCTTT; cdr3_aa: CASSAGERGTEAFF
d_call: TRBD1; cdr3_length: 16; j_call: TRBJ2-1; clone_size: -; v_call: TRBV4-2; cdr3_nt: TGTGCCAGCAGTCCGGGCCACAGGGGGGTCGGCAATGAGCAGTTCTTC; cdr3_aa: CASSPGHRGVGNEQFF
d_call: TRBD2; cdr3_length: 17; j_call: TRBJ2-1; clone_size: -; v_call: TRBV10-3; cdr3_nt: TGTGCCATCAGTGAGACCTCTGTCGGGAGGGCCTACAATGAGCAGTTCTTC; cdr3_aa: CAISETSVGRAYNEQFF
d_call: TRBD2; cdr3_length: 14; j_call: TRBJ2-7; clone_size: few; v_call: TRBV18; cdr3_nt: TGTGCCAGCTCACAGGTCGGGAGGGTCCACGAGCAGTACTTC; cdr3_aa: CASSQVGRVHEQYF
d_call: -; cdr3_length: 13; j_call: TRBJ2-2; clone_size: -; v_call: TRBV5-1; cdr3_nt: TGCGCCAGCAGCCGCCCACCCTCCGGGGAGCTGTTTTTT; cdr3_aa: CASSRPPSGELFF
d_call: TRBD2; cdr3_length: 15; j_call: TRBJ2-7; clone_size: -; v_call: TRBV27; cdr3_nt: TGTGCCAGCAGTTTATTATATGGACTAGCTTACGAGCAGTACTTC; cdr3_aa: CASSLLYGLAYEQYF
d_call: -; cdr3_length: 13; j_call: TRBJ1-5; clone_size: -; v_call: TRBV6-6; cdr3_nt: TGTGCCGAGGGGGTGGGGGGCAATCAGCCCCAGCATTTT; cdr3_aa: CAEGVGGNQPQHF
d_call: TRBD2; cdr3_length: 17; j_call: TRBJ2-7; clone_size: -; v_call: TRBV15; cdr3_nt: TGTGCCACCAGCGGAGGACTAGCGGGAGGGCCCTCTGGCGAGCAGTACTTC; cdr3_aa: CATSGGLAGGPSGEQYF
d_call: TRBD2; cdr3_length: 17; j_call: TRBJ2-5; clone_size: -; v_call: TRBV11-3; cdr3_nt: TGTGCCAGCAGCCCCGGGACTAGCGGGAATCGGGGAGAGACCCAGTACTTC; cdr3_aa: CASSPGTSGNRGETQYF
d_call: -; cdr3_length: 14; j_call: TRBJ1-1; clone_size: once; v_call: TRBV9; cdr3_nt: TGTGCCAGCAGCGTATCCCAGATGAACACTGAAGCTTTCTTT; cdr3_aa: CASSVSQMNTEAFF
d_call: TRBD1; cdr3_length: 17; j_call: TRBJ1-2; clone_size: -; v_call: TRBV7-2; cdr3_nt: TGTGCCAGCAGCCCTGAGATCCGGGACAGCCCTCGGAGTGGCTACACCTTC; cdr3_aa: CASSPEIRDSPRSGYTF
d_call: -; cdr3_length: 10; j_call: TRBJ1-2; clone_size: -; v_call: TRBV7-9; cdr3_nt: TGTGCCAGCGGCCGGGGAGGCTACACCTTC; cdr3_aa: CASGRGGYTF
d_call: TRBD1; cdr3_length: 15; j_call: TRBJ2-2; clone_size: -; v_call: TRBV19; cdr3_nt: TGTGCCAGTAGCGGGACAGGGGAAGGTCCCGGGGAGCTGTTTTTT; cdr3_aa: CASSGTGEGPGELFF
d_call: -; cdr3_length: 15; j_call: TRBJ2-1; clone_size: -; v_call: TRBV6-4; cdr3_nt: TGTGCCAGCAGTGACTCGGGATCGGCGACCAATGAGCAGTTCTTC; cdr3_aa: CASSDSGSATNEQFF
d_call: TRBD1; cdr3_length: 15; j_call: TRBJ1-5; clone_size: -; v_call: TRBV7-8; cdr3_nt: TGTGCCAGCAGCGGTGCAGGGGGCTCTGATCAGCCCCAGCATTTT; cdr3_aa: CASSGAGGSDQPQHF
d_call: TRBD2; cdr3_length: 15; j_call: TRBJ2-2; clone_size: -; v_call: TRBV18; cdr3_nt: TGTGCCAGCTCACCTATAGCGGGAGTTTCCGGGGAGCTGTTTTTT; cdr3_aa: CASSPIAGVSGELFF
d_call: TRBD1; cdr3_length: 17; j_call: TRBJ2-2; clone_size: -; v_call: TRBV7-3; cdr3_nt: TGTGCCAGCAGTTCACTGGACAGGGGTCAAAAAGCCGGGGAGCTGTTTTTT; cdr3_aa: CASSSLDRGQKAGELFF
d_call: -; cdr3_length: 12; j_call: TRBJ2-5; clone_size: -; v_call: TRBV29-1; cdr3_nt: TGCAGCGTTGAGTGGGCCCGAAAGACCCAGTACTTC; cdr3_aa: CSVEWARKTQYF
d_call: TRBD2; cdr3_length: 14; j_call: TRBJ2-2; clone_size: -; v_call: TRBV5-6; cdr3_nt: TGTGCCAGCAGCTTGTCGGGGGGCACCGGGGAGCTGTTTTTT; cdr3_aa: CASSLSGGTGELFF
d_call: -; cdr3_length: 13; j_call: TRBJ1-2; clone_size: -; v_call: TRBV6-5; cdr3_nt: TGTGCCAGCAGTTACGGGCAGCCCTATGGCTACACCTTC; cdr3_aa: CASSYGQPYGYTF
d_call: -; cdr3_length: 17; j_call: TRBJ1-3; clone_size: -; v_call: TRBV19; cdr3_nt: TGTGCCAGTAGTCGTCGAACAGCATCATTCTCTGGAAACACCATATATTTT; cdr3_aa: CASSRRTASFSGNTIYF
d_call: TRBD2; cdr3_length: 16; j_call: TRBJ2-1; clone_size: -; v_call: TRBV7-2; cdr3_nt: TGTGCCAGCAGAAAAGGAGGGACTAGCGGGAGGAATGAGCAGTTCTTC; cdr3_aa: CASRKGGTSGRNEQFF
d_call: -; cdr3_length: 16; j_call: TRBJ2-7; clone_size: -; v_call: TRBV11-2; cdr3_nt: TGTGCCAGCAGCTTAGCTGGTCCCGTGGTCGCCTACGAGCAGTACTTC; cdr3_aa: CASSLAGPVVAYEQYF
d_call: -; cdr3_length: 14; j_call: TRBJ2-2; clone_size: -; v_call: TRBV9; cdr3_nt: TGTGCCAGCAGCCCTTTAGGGGACACCGGGGAGCTGTTTTTT; cdr3_aa: CASSPLGDTGELFF
d_call: -; cdr3_length: 13; j_call: TRBJ2-7; clone_size: -; v_call: TRBV19; cdr3_nt: TGTGCCAGTAGTATCGCCTCAGCCTACGAGCAGTACTTC; cdr3_aa: CASSIASAYEQYF
d_call: TRBD1; cdr3_length: 13; j_call: TRBJ1-2; clone_size: -; v_call: TRBV28; cdr3_nt: TGTGCCAGCAGTTTGAGTACAGGGGCTGGCTACACCTTC; cdr3_aa: CASSLSTGAGYTF
d_call: -; cdr3_length: 14; j_call: TRBJ2-1; clone_size: -; v_call: TRBV7-9; cdr3_nt: TGTGCCAGCAGCTTAGAAATAGAAAGCGCCGAGCAGTTCTTC; cdr3_aa: CASSLEIESAEQFF
d_call: -; cdr3_length: 15; j_call: TRBJ1-1; clone_size: -; v_call: TRBV7-2; cdr3_nt: TGTGCCAGCAGCCTAGGAACAGGTTTCACCACTGAAGCTTTCTTT; cdr3_aa: CASSLGTGFTTEAFF
d_call: -; cdr3_length: 16; j_call: TRBJ2-7; clone_size: once; v_call: TRBV7-8; cdr3_nt: TGTGCCAGCAGCTTAGAATTAGGAGGTTTCTCCTACGAGCAGTACTTC; cdr3_aa: CASSLELGGFSYEQYF
d_call: -; cdr3_length: 16; j_call: TRBJ2-1; clone_size: -; v_call: TRBV18; cdr3_nt: TGTGCCAGCTCACCCTCATGGCAGGGGGGAAGGAATGAGCAGTTCTTC; cdr3_aa: CASSPSWQGGRNEQFF
d_call: -; cdr3_length: 14; j_call: TRBJ2-1; clone_size: -; v_call: TRBV11-3; cdr3_nt: TGTGCCAGCAGCTTAACCCCAGCGGCAAATGAGCAGTTCTTC; cdr3_aa: CASSLTPAANEQFF
d_call: -; cdr3_length: 16; j_call: TRBJ2-5; clone_size: -; v_call: TRBV28; cdr3_nt: TGTGCCGGCAGTTCCCCCCAGATACAGCGGCAAGAGACCCAGTACTTC; cdr3_aa: CAGSSPQIQRQETQYF
d_call: -; cdr3_length: 14; j_call: TRBJ2-3; clone_size: -; v_call: TRBV7-6; cdr3_nt: TGTGCCAGCAGCTTACAAGGGGACACAGATACGCAGTATTTT; cdr3_aa: CASSLQGDTDTQYF
d_call: -; cdr3_length: 14; j_call: TRBJ1-2; clone_size: -; v_call: TRBV19; cdr3_nt: TGTGCCAGTACCCCCAGAGGGCGGAACTATGGCTACACCTTC; cdr3_aa: CASTPRGRNYGYTF
d_call: TRBD2; cdr3_length: 19; j_call: TRBJ2-1; clone_size: once; v_call: TRBV18; cdr3_nt: TGTGCCAGCTCACCAGGACTAGCGGGAGCTCCTTTTACCTACAATGAGCAGTTCTTC; cdr3_aa: CASSPGLAGAPFTYNEQFF
d_call: -; cdr3_length: 16; j_call: TRBJ1-1; clone_size: -; v_call: TRBV7-8; cdr3_nt: TGTGCCAGCAGTCTAAGGACTCGGACAGCGAACACTGAAGCTTTCTTT; cdr3_aa: CASSLRTRTANTEAFF
d_call: -; cdr3_length: 16; j_call: TRBJ2-1; clone_size: -; v_call: TRBV11-1; cdr3_nt: TGTGCCAGCAGCCCCCTCGTTGGAAGCTCCTACAATGAGCAGTTCTTC; cdr3_aa: CASSPLVGSSYNEQFF
d_call: TRBD1; cdr3_length: 13; j_call: TRBJ2-7; clone_size: once; v_call: TRBV28; cdr3_nt: TGTGCCAGCTTCGACAGGGGGCGAGGCGAGCAGTACTTC; cdr3_aa: CASFDRGRGEQYF
d_call: -; cdr3_length: 13; j_call: TRBJ1-1; clone_size: -; v_call: TRBV4-1; cdr3_nt: TGCGCCAGCAGCCAAGTGGGCGGAGGGGTAGCTTTCTTT; cdr3_aa: CASSQVGGGVAFF
d_call: TRBD2; cdr3_length: 15; j_call: TRBJ2-1; clone_size: -; v_call: TRBV7-9; cdr3_nt: TGTGCCAGCAGCCGACTAGCGGGAGAGGACCCTGAGCAGTTCTTC; cdr3_aa: CASSRLAGEDPEQFF
d_call: TRBD1; cdr3_length: 16; j_call: TRBJ1-1; clone_size: once; v_call: TRBV6-5; cdr3_nt: TGTGCCAGCAGTTACCAGACAGGGCCGTTGAACACTGAAGCTTTCTTT; cdr3_aa: CASSYQTGPLNTEAFF